The 26 T cell receptor beta chains in this list originate from one sample, sequenced in a study of neurological immune-mediated disorders. TCRdb re-analysed the 5' RACE reads in MiXCR, keeping a single row per CDR3 protein. The sample consists of roughly 70,000 distinct CDR3 sequences, 3.5% to 5% of them appearing once. Sequencing was done on a sample of PBMCs. The receptor source for this set is a man younger than 45 with multiple sclerosis.

The chain uses TRBV18 and TRBJ2-7; D not resolved. V was trimmed by 3 bases and J by 6 bases, leaving 12 bases between them. This CDR3 spans 13 amino acids. The germline V gene has CDR1 KGHSH and CDR2 LQKENI. For the CDR3, the DNA is TGTGCCAGCTCACCGACCCAAGCGACCGAGCAGTACTTC. Its protein product is CASSPTQATEQYF. The variable domain in full, with the rest retrieved from reference TRBV18 and TRBJ2-7, is NAGVMQNPRHLVRRRGQEARLRCSPMKGHSHVYWYRQLPEEGLKFMVYLQKENIIDESGMPKERFSAEFPKEGPSILRIQQVVRGDSAAYFCASSPTQATEQYFGPGTRLTVT.

At least ten counts were recorded for this clonotype. The genes are TRBV10-1 and TRBJ1-5; 7 nucleotides match TRBD1. Germline CDR1 reads WNHNN; CDR2 reads SYGVQD (reference sequence). Trimming removed 5 bases from V and 2 bases from J; junction bases left unmatched: 6. CDR3 size: 15 residues. CDR3 nucleotide sequence: TGCGCCAGCAGTTCAGGGGGACCGGGCAATCAGCCCCAGCATTTT. It encodes CASSSGGPGNQPQHF.

In its sample, this clonotype ranks as medium-sized. The V call is TRBV7-2, the J call TRBJ2-3; D is unclear. V lost 5 bases and J 4 bases, leaving 10 bases between the germline ends. CDR1 and CDR2 from the germline V gene are SGHTA and FQGNSA. The CDR3 has 13 amino acids. This CDR3 is CASSLPGADTQYF. The CDR3 coding sequence is TGTGCCAGCAGCCTGCCGGGCGCAGATACGCAGTATTTT.

This clonotype was counted many times. This chain links TRBV5-6 with TRBJ2-3, with D perhaps TRBD1 (6 bases). The V end lost 0 bases, the J end lost 2 bases, and 16 bases lay between the germline ends. CDR3 length equals 17 residues. Germline CDR1 reads SGHDT; CDR2 reads YYEEEE. CDR3 in amino acids: CASSLGLTGYVTDTQYF. DNA of the CDR3: TGTGCCAGCAGCTTGGGCCTTACAGGGTACGTCACAGATACGCAGTATTTT.

In its sample, this clonotype was seen a few times. One junction end does not reproduce the germline sequence, and a read error may be involved. This chain links TRBV20-1 with TRBJ2-5, with D possibly matching TRBD1 (6 bases). CDR3 length equals 13 residues. The germline V gene encodes CDR1 DFQATT and CDR2 SNEGSKA (reference sequence). CDR3 loop: CTAREGVRETQYF. CDR3 nucleotides: TGCACTGCTAGAGAGGGGGTACGTGAGACCCAGTACTTC.

This clonotype was seen ten or more times. V is TRBV4-1 and J is TRBJ1-2, with 7 bases that match TRBD1. The length of the CDR3 is 17 residues. Trimming cost V 4 bases and J 6 bases; bases outside gene matches: 17. CDR1 and CDR2 (germline): MGHRA, YSYEKL. In DNA form, the CDR3 reads TGCGCCAGCAGCCCCCTTCGAAATAGACAGGGTAGAAATGGCTACACCTTC. Its translation is CASSPLRNRQGRNGYTF.

This clonotype was detected ten times or more. CDR3 coding DNA: TGTGCCAGCAGTGACAGGGAAGGATTGACCCAGTACTTC. It is translated as CASSDREGLTQYF. The gene calls are TRBV2 and TRBJ2-5; D is possibly TRBD1 (5 bases). There are 13 residues in the CDR3. The germline CDR1 and CDR2 sequences are SNHLY and FYNNEI. V lost 3 bases, J lost 7 bases, and 12 bases lay in between.

This clonotype has only a few counts. This may stem from a read error, because a much larger clone lies one nucleotide away. This chain uses TRBV6-4 with TRBJ2-2; tentative D call: TRBD1 (6 bases). The germline V gene encodes CDR1 MRHNA and CDR2 SNTAGT. The V end was cut by 2 bases, the J end by 6 bases, with 10 bases between. The CDR3 runs 14 residues. CDR3 residues: CASSDGKGAGELFF. In DNA, the CDR3 is TGTGCCAGCAGTGACGGAAAGGGGGCCGGGGAGCTGTTTTTT.

The chain employs TRBV7-6 and TRBJ2-3; D unclear. The germline V gene encodes CDR1 SGHVS and CDR2 FNYEAQ. The CDR3 spans 14 residues. The V end lost 1 base, the J end lost 2 bases, and 7 bases lay between the germline ends. The CDR3 DNA reads as TGTGCCAGCAGCTTAGGTGGGGTCACAGATACGCAGTATTTT. Translating gives CASSLGGVTDTQYF.

This clonotype appeared many times. The J gene is TRBJ1-3, the V gene TRBV20-1; D gene unclear. V gave up 0 bases and J gave up 0 bases, with 12 bases separating them. The germline V gene has CDR1 DFQATT and CDR2 SNEGSKA (reference sequence). This CDR3 is built from 16 residues. This CDR3 reads CSARDPMTGSGNTIYF. As DNA, the CDR3 is TGCAGTGCTAGAGACCCAATGACGGGCTCTGGAAACACCATATATTTT.

V gene TRBV9 combines with J gene TRBJ2-7; no firm D call. Between the trimmed V and J ends, which lost 4 bases and 5 bases, there was a span of 10 bases. Germline loops: CDR1 SGDLS, CDR2 YYNGEE. The CDR3 consists of 12 residues. CDR3 sequence: CASSPGFDEQYF. The CDR3 coding sequence is TGTGCCAGCAGCCCGGGTTTTGACGAGCAGTACTTC.

This clonotype was counted many times. V gene TRBV12-3 or TRBV12-4 combines with J gene TRBJ1-5, with D tentatively TRBD1 (6 bases). This CDR3 region has 14 residues. Between the trimmed V and J ends, which lost 9 bases and 2 bases, there was a span of 14 bases. The CDR3 sequence: CASKSGVGNQPQHF. In nucleotides, the CDR3 is TGTGCCAGTAAATCAGGGGTCGGCAATCAGCCCCAGCATTTT.

This clonotype was picked up many times. The chain carries TRBV6-1 and TRBJ2-5, with 7 bases identical to TRBD1. Germline loops: CDR1 MNHNS, CDR2 SASEGT. The CDR3 is 14 amino acids. J was trimmed by 5 bases and V by 7 bases; bases with no gene match: 10. As DNA, the CDR3 is TGTGCCAGCAAGACAGGGATTGTAACGGAGACCCAGTACTTC. Residues: CASKTGIVTETQYF.

This clonotype occurred many times. The rearrangement joins TRBV5-5 to TRBJ1-2; TRBD1 matches 9 bases. The CDR3 has 17 residues. V gave up 0 bases and J gave up 7 bases; unmatched junction bases: 13. Looked up from germline, CDR1 is SGHKS and CDR2 is YYEKEE (reference sequence). The CDR3 DNA follows: TGTGCCAGCAGCTTGGCTCCCAGTACCGGGACAGGGAGTGGCTACACCTTC. As protein: CASSLAPSTGTGSGYTF.

The gene calls are TRBV11-3 and TRBJ1-1; 9 bases are a match to TRBD1. The CDR3 is 14 residues long. The germline CDR1 and CDR2 sequences are SGHNT and YENEEA. Unmatched junction bases numbered 4, after V lost 4 bases and J lost 4 bases. The DNA for the CDR3 is TGTGCCAGCAGCTCGGACAGGGGTGGCACTGAAGCTTTCTTT. Translation: CASSSDRGGTEAFF.

The CDR3 loop is CASSLGSGATEAFF. In nucleotides, the CDR3 is TGTGCCAGCAGTTTAGGATCGGGGGCCACTGAAGCTTTCTTT. The genes are TRBV12-3 or TRBV12-4 and TRBJ1-1; D might be TRBD1 (6 bases). This CDR3 spans 14 amino acids. Deletions cut 1 base from V and 4 bases from J, with 10 bases between.

In this sample, this clonotype turned up many times. The chain uses TRBV20-1 and TRBJ1-5; D unresolved. There are 12 residues in the CDR3. Per germline, CDR1 DFQATT and CDR2 SNEGSKA (reference sequence). V lost 2 bases and J 4 bases, leaving 6 bases between the germline ends. CDR3 region: CSARRLNQPQHF. DNA of the CDR3: TGCAGTGCTAGACGCCTGAATCAGCCCCAGCATTTT.

This clonotype occurred many times. The chain employs TRBV12-3 or TRBV12-4 and TRBJ1-2; 9 bases align to TRBD1. The CDR3 has 15 amino acids. The V gene end was trimmed by 6 bases and the J gene end by 3 bases; junction bases not matched to a gene: 8. The CDR3 region is CASRGDRELYYGYTF. In nucleotides, the CDR3 is TGTGCCAGCAGGGGGGACAGGGAACTTTACTATGGCTACACCTTC.

This clonotype showed up many times. Here the CDR3 reads CSAPGLAGGRDTQYF. Here the CDR3 DNA reads TGCAGTGCTCCAGGACTAGCGGGGGGACGAGATACGCAGTATTTT. The chain uses TRBV20-1 and TRBJ2-3, with 14 bases fitting TRBD2. CDR3 length equals 15 residues. Germline CDR1 reads DFQATT; CDR2 reads SNEGSKA (reference sequence). The trim removed 5 bases at V and 5 bases at J, leaving 6 bases unmatched.

This clonotype has at least ten counts. The V gene is TRBV20-1, the J gene TRBJ2-4; 8 bases fit TRBD1. Germline CDR1 and CDR2: DFQATT and SNEGSKA (reference sequence). The CDR3 spans 15 residues. J gave up 2 bases and V 6 bases, and 9 bases lay outside the gene matches. DNA of the CDR3: TGCAGTGCAGCCGACAGGGGAGAATCCAAAAACATTCAGTACTTC. The encoded protein is CSAADRGESKNIQYF.

At least ten counts were recorded for this clonotype. The chain combines TRBV29-1 with TRBJ1-1; perhaps TRBD1 as D (5 bases). The length of the CDR3 is 13 residues. Germline CDR1 SQVTM, CDR2 ANQGSEA. Trimming shortened V by 7 bases and J by 1 base, and 13 bases separated the two germline ends. The DNA for the CDR3 is TGCAGCGCCTCCACCGACAGGAACACTGAAGCTTTCTTT. Its translation: CSASTDRNTEAFF.

In this sample, this clonotype turned up many times. The chain uses TRBV20-1 and TRBJ1-1, with D unclear. Germline values: CDR1 DFQATT, CDR2 SNEGSKA (reference sequence). Trimming pared 2 bases from V and 1 base from J, leaving 8 bases between. CDR3 length equals 13 residues. CDR3 sequence (DNA): TGCAGTGCTAGAAGACACCCGAACACTGAAGCTTTCTTT. Residues: CSARRHPNTEAFF.

Ten or more counts support this clonotype. The chain carries TRBV29-1 and TRBJ2-2; D gene ambiguous. The CDR3 length is 12 residues. The germline gives CDR1 SQVTM, CDR2 ANQGSEA. V was pared by 4 bases and J by 3 bases, with 6 bases between. CDR3 in amino acids: CSVAGYTGELFF. CDR3 bases: TGCAGCGTTGCTGGCTACACCGGGGAGCTGTTTTTT.

This clonotype was counted a few times. The CDR3 DNA reads TGCGCCAGCAGCCAAGATACAGGGCAAAGGCCCCAGCATTTT. Amino acids: CASSQDTGQRPQHF. This sequence joins TRBV4-1 and TRBJ1-5, with a possible D match to TRBD1 (6 bases). The CDR3 totals 14 residues. With 0 bases removed from V and 9 bases from J, the gap between germline ends came to 12 bases. Germline-derived CDR1 and CDR2 are MGHRA and YSYEKL.

This clonotype came up many times. CDR3 DNA sequence: TGTGCCAGCCAACAGGGCGAAAACCAGCCCCAGCATTTT. It is translated as CASQQGENQPQHF. The chain joins TRBV6-2 or TRBV6-3 to TRBJ1-5; a weak D match, TRBD1 (6 bases). The CDR3 is made up of 13 amino acids. Germline V gives CDR1 MNHEY, CDR2 SVGEGT. Trimming cost V 8 bases and J 7 bases, with 15 bases left between them.

In this sample, this clonotype turned up many times. The chain couples TRBV5-1 to TRBJ2-3; 9 bases map to TRBD2. This CDR3 is 17 amino acids long. Unmatched junction bases numbered 13, after V lost 4 bases and J lost 4 bases. Looked up from germline, CDR1 is SGHRS and CDR2 is YFSETQ. CDR3 protein: CASSTAIGGGAPDTQYF. The CDR3 DNA reads as TGCGCCAGCAGCACGGCCATAGGCGGGGGGGCCCCAGATACGCAGTATTTT.